The T cell receptor (beta chain) described here comes from a study of cytomegalovirus exposure and HLA in healthy donors. In the study overall: Out of approximately 400 genotyped donors, less than 85% belonged to the Caucasian-associated ancestry cluster.

Amplification used 60 Vbeta primers and 13 Jbeta primers. Assay used: immunoSEQ multiplex PCR; TCRdb lists only in-frame clones, some missing. The listing records around 34,000 clones. Donors had nominal health at sampling but likely had unrecorded immune exposures. This CDR3 has 13 residues. CDR1 is WNHNN, CDR2 SYGVQD, per germline (reference sequence). V lost 3 bases, J lost 9 bases, and 7 bases stayed unmatched. Sequencing was performed on PBMCs. The V gene is TRBV10-1, the J gene TRBJ2-7, with 8 positions matching TRBD1. The sequence came from a woman in her thirties or forties in good health and CMV-seropositive. The CDR3 loop is CASSDGTGGGQYF. In nucleotides, the CDR3 is TGCGCCAGCAGTGATGGGACAGGCGGCGGGCAGTACTTC.